This T cell receptor beta chain derives from a study of T cells in Graves' hyperthyroidism and ophthalmopathy. Study background: Blood was drawn when the patient was first diagnosed and still untreated.

This clonotype was counted a single time. Using RNA transcripts as the source, TCR beta CDR3 regions were amplified. The primer set for the first-round RT-PCR of the TCR CDR3 was HTBI. A single record per CDR3 protein comes from TCRdb applying MiXCR to the multiplex PCR reads. Found here are roughly 500,000 distinct CDR3 sequences, approximately 13% of them singletons; the top ten hold 5.8%. Exclusion of a patient resulted from uncontrolled infection, other autoimmune disease, pregnancy or lactation. The CDR3 runs 13 residues. Trimming removed 6 bases from V and 3 bases from J, with 11 bases in between.

The chain carries TRBV12-3 or TRBV12-4 and TRBJ1-2; D is undetermined. Input material: blood. The TCR originated in a woman aged 30 to 39 with Graves' hyperthyroidism that later progressed to Graves' ophthalmopathy. The CDR3 protein is CASSPSIDYGYTF. Written as DNA, the CDR3 is TGTGCCAGCAGCCCCTCGATCGACTATGGCTACACCTTC.